This T cell receptor (beta chain) was documented in a study of regulatory T cells in long-lasting Graves disease. Time point meaning: newly diagnosed GD, antithyroid drugs for less than 3 months. RNA from PBMCs was the source of the TCR library. All patients originated from an endocrinology department located in Xi'an, China. The authors built TCR beta libraries using iRepertoire HTBI primers and Arm-PCR of CDR3 regions. TCRdb passed the multiplex PCR reads through MiXCR, listing each CDR3 protein once. The table lists approximately 540,000 distinct CDR3 sequences, 12% of them singletons. Germline CDR1 reads MNHEY; CDR2 reads SVGEGT. The CDR3 has 13 amino acids. V lost 7 bases, J lost 3 bases, and 10 bases lay in between. Separately, the same data were catalogued under a study of T cells in Graves' hyperthyroidism and ophthalmopathy. From that study: It was considered stable Graves' hyperthyroidism when ophthalmopathy did not progress within 18 months. In the analysis, a 13 V-J model separated ophthalmopathy from stable hyperthyroidism.

The J gene is TRBJ2-1, the V gene TRBV6-2 or TRBV6-3; D is uncertain. The sequence was obtained from a woman in her twenties or thirties with Graves disease. Sequencing used peripheral blood mononuclear cells (PBMCs), obtained at new diagnosis, from a patient treated with antithyroid drugs. The CDR3 DNA is TGTGCCAGCACCGGGCAGTACTACAATGAGCAGTTCTTC. The encoded protein is CASTGQYYNEQFF.